This T cell receptor (beta chain) was observed in a study of control samples from healthy donors and cancer patients (TCRdb year 2020). About this clone: Its recognized antigen is unknown. The sample holds no much larger clone one base away, and base qualities are not on file.

To prepare the library, the immunoSEQ multiplex PCR assay was applied. TCRdb's version of the immuneACCESS table is confined to in-frame rearrangements and falls short of the full clone set. An unresolved V gene accounts for under half of the shortfall where checked; the remainder is of unknown origin. In all, the sample holds tens of thousands of clones, and 90% to 95% of those were seen once. The top ten clonotypes cover about 2.4% of the sample. In the germline V gene (reference sequence), CDR1 corresponds to DFQATT and CDR2 to SNEGSKA. Spanning cysteine to phenylalanine, the CDR3 consists of 11 amino acids. The CDR3 DNA has 33 bases and is translated from base 1. At the junction V is shortened by 2 bases and J by 9 bases, with 8 bases in between.

The chain employs TRBV20-1 and TRBJ2-1, with TRBD1 tentatively as D gene (5 bases match). This clonotype was sampled from a man aged 30 to 45 in good health. Sequences were obtained from blood. The encoded CDR3 is CSARSGSEQFF. The DNA reads as follows: TGCAGTGCTAGATCAGGGTCTGAGCAGTTCTTC.